The 30 T cell receptor beta chains below were found in one sample sequenced in a study of T cells in Graves' hyperthyroidism and ophthalmopathy (dated 2019 in TCRdb). The library was built by means of multiplex PCR. These reads were obtained on an Illumina HiSeq 2000. TCR beta CDR3 regions were amplified from RNA transcripts. The TCR CDR3 was subjected to a first round of RT-PCR using the HTBI primer set and the Qiagen OneStep RT-PCR kit. Starting from the raw public reads, TCRdb applied fastp trimming at Q25, assembled clones with MiXCR and retained in-frame beta chains. Under each unique CDR3 protein, matching rows form one entry showing the most common genes and DNA. The sample table lists 300,000 to 400,000 distinct CDR3 sequences, approximately 18% of them with a count of one. The top ten hold less than 65% of the sample. Sequencing input: blood. The receptors come from a woman between 45 and 65 years old with Graves' hyperthyroidism.

V usage is TRBV7-9 and J usage is TRBJ2-1; D is uncertain. V lost 5 bases, J lost 12 bases, and 17 bases lay in between. The CDR3 loop spans 13 amino acids. Germline values: CDR1 SEHNR, CDR2 FQNEAQ (reference sequence). The CDR3, as DNA: TGTGCCAGCAGCGGTACAAACAAAAAATTGCAGTTCTTC. As protein: CASSGTNKKLQFF.

This clonotype was found a few times. This chain joins TRBV7-2 and TRBJ1-1; no definite D call. Germline V gives CDR1 SGHTA, CDR2 FQGNSA. Trimming cost V 5 bases and J 6 bases, with 16 bases left between them. The CDR3 runs 14 residues. CDR3 coding DNA: TGTGCCAGCAGCCCCCTTTTGGGAGCCTCTGAAGCTTTCTTT. Its translation is CASSPLLGASEAFF.

Only a few counts were recorded for this clonotype. V and J are TRBV20-1 and TRBJ1-5, with D perhaps matching TRBD1 (5 bases). V was trimmed by 3 bases and J by 2 bases, leaving 11 bases between them. The CDR3 contains 14 residues. CDR1 is DFQATT and CDR2 is SNEGSKA in the germline V gene (reference sequence). CDR3 residues: CSARMGVGNQPQHF. The CDR3 nucleotides read TGCAGTGCTAGGATGGGGGTGGGCAATCAGCCCCAGCATTTT.

This clonotype came up many times. V and J are TRBV27 and TRBJ1-1, with TRBD1 matching over 9 bases. V lost 7 bases to trimming and J lost 5 bases; unmatched junction nucleotides: 8. The CDR3 spans 14 residues. CDR1 and CDR2 (germline): MNHEY, SMNVEV (reference sequence). CDR3: CASIQTGGRTEAFF. DNA of the CDR3: TGTGCCAGCATCCAGACAGGGGGACGTACTGAAGCTTTCTTT.

The rearrangement uses TRBV5-1 and TRBJ2-7; D is unclear. V was pared by 4 bases and J by 7 bases, with 15 bases between. Per germline, CDR1 SGHRS and CDR2 YFSETQ. This CDR3 region has 13 residues. This CDR3 is CASSRTEPNEQYF. The CDR3 DNA reads TGCGCCAGCAGCCGAACAGAGCCGAATGAGCAGTACTTC. Looking up the rest from reference TRBV5-1 and TRBJ2-7 gives the full variable domain: KAGVTQTPRYLIKTRGQQVTLSCSPISGHRSVSWYQQTPGQGLQFLFEYFSETQRNKGNFPGRFSGRQFSNSRSEMNVSTLELGDSALYLCASSRTEPNEQYFGPGTRLTVT.

The J gene is TRBJ2-1, the V gene TRBV19, with 8 bases identical to TRBD2. From germline, CDR1 is LNHDA and CDR2 SQIVND (reference sequence). The CDR3 has 17 amino acids. Trimming took 4 bases from V and 3 from J; bases not matched to a gene: 11. CDR3 amino acids: CASSKSAGTSDYNEQFF. CDR3 nucleotides: TGTGCCAGTAGTAAGTCCGCCGGGACTAGTGACTACAATGAGCAGTTCTTC.

In this sample, this clonotype turned up a few times. The rearrangement joins TRBV6-1 to TRBJ2-2; D uncertain. CDR1 MNHNS and CDR2 SASEGT come from the germline V gene. This CDR3 spans 10 amino acids. V dropped 11 bases and J dropped 7 bases, with 8 bases sitting between them. The CDR3 is CAPHGGELFF. As DNA, the CDR3 is TGTGCCCCCCACGGCGGGGAGCTGTTTTTT.

This clonotype came up many times. CDR3 residues: CSAAAGVGDTQYF. The DNA for the CDR3 is TGCAGTGCCGCCGCCGGGGTGGGAGATACGCAGTATTTT. The genes are TRBV20-1 and TRBJ2-3; possibly TRBD2 for D (5 bases). Germline V gives CDR1 DFQATT, CDR2 SNEGSKA (reference sequence). V was cut by 6 bases and J by 5 bases, with 15 bases left in between. The CDR3 runs 13 residues.

This clonotype was seen ten or more times. The V and J genes are TRBV12-3 or TRBV12-4 and TRBJ1-1; D is unresolved. Trimming removed 1 base from V and 6 bases from J, with 12 bases in between. There are 14 residues in the CDR3. Here the CDR3 reads CASSLGGFWAEAFF. The CDR3 DNA sequence: TGTGCCAGCAGTTTAGGGGGTTTTTGGGCTGAAGCTTTCTTT.

This clonotype was recorded a few times. A much larger clone lies one base from this, so it may be a read error. The chain combines TRBV3-1 with TRBJ1-5, with D uncertain. Looked up from germline, CDR1 is LGHDT and CDR2 is YNNKEL (reference sequence). The CDR3 length is 14 residues. V dropped 0 bases and J dropped 4 bases, with 7 bases sitting between them. CDR3 region: CASSQEGMNQPQHF. In DNA, the CDR3 is TGTGCCAGCAGCCAAGAGGGAATGAATCAGCCCCAGCATTTT. Full variable domain (outside the CDR3, taken from reference TRBV3-1 and TRBJ1-5): DTAVSQTPKYLVTQMGNDKSIKCEQNLGHDTMYWYKQDSKKFLKIMFSYNNKELIINETVPNRFSPKSPDKAHLNLHINSLELGDSAVYFCASSQEGMNQPQHFGDGTRLSIL.

The sample holds many counts of this clonotype. V is TRBV28 and J is TRBJ2-3, with D possibly being TRBD1 (6 bases). This CDR3 has 16 residues. V dropped 5 bases and J dropped 0 bases, with 15 bases sitting between them. CDR1 and CDR2 from the germline V gene are MDHEN and SYDVKM. The CDR3 spells CASSILTGRSTDTQYF. The CDR3 DNA is TGTGCCAGCAGTATCCTGACAGGTAGAAGCACAGATACGCAGTATTTT. Variable domain in full (rest from reference TRBV28 and TRBJ2-3): DVKVTQSSRYLVKRTGEKVFLECVQDMDHENMFWYRQDPGLGLRLIYFSYDVKMKEKGDIPEGYSVSREKKERFSLILESASTNQTSMYLCASSILTGRSTDTQYFGPGTRLTVL.

This clonotype was observed at least ten times. The rearrangement links TRBV7-6 to TRBJ1-2; TRBD1 aligns across 7 bases. Germline loops: CDR1 SGHVS, CDR2 FNYEAQ. The CDR3 contains 15 residues. V shed 1 base, J shed 6 bases, and the junction held 8 bases outside the gene matches. As DNA, the CDR3 is TGTGCCAGCAGCTTAGGTCCACAGGGGTTTGATGGCTACACCTTC. It is translated as CASSLGPQGFDGYTF.

The count of this clonotype is one. The CDR3 coding sequence is TGTGCCATCCCAGCGGGAATGGCGGGAGGATCGTACGAGACCCAGTACTTC. Its translation is CAIPAGMAGGSYETQYF. The chain joins TRBV7-9 to TRBJ2-5; TRBD2 matches at 8 bases. The length of the CDR3 is 17 residues. CDR1 SEHNR and CDR2 FQNEAQ come from the germline V gene (reference sequence). After removal of 10 bases from V and 5 bases from J, the junction contained 21 bases not matched to a gene.

This clonotype has at least ten counts. The rearrangement links TRBV6-1 to TRBJ1-6; possible D gene TRBD1, 5 bases. The CDR3 loop spans 13 amino acids. Trimming cost V 8 bases and J 11 bases, with 16 bases left between them. Germline V gene sequence: CDR1 MNHNS, CDR2 SASEGT. Written as DNA, the CDR3 is TGTGCCAGCGGAGGCCAGGGCGGAACACCCCTCCACTTT. It yields the protein CASGGQGGTPLHF.

This clonotype was seen many times. This chain joins TRBV11-2 and TRBJ2-5, with TRBD1 matching over 9 bases. This CDR3 has 16 amino acids. Germline CDR1 and CDR2: SGHAT and FQNNGV. Trimming cost V 7 bases and J 3 bases; bases outside gene matches: 12. CDR3 sequence reads: CASTAGIRDREETQYF. The CDR3 DNA reads as TGTGCCAGCACCGCAGGGATCCGGGACAGGGAAGAGACCCAGTACTTC. Based on the CDR3 plus reference TRBV11-2 and TRBJ2-5, the full variable domain is EAGVAQSPRYKIIEKRQSVAFWCNPISGHATLYWYQQILGQGPKLLIQFQNNGVVDDSQLPKDRFSAERLKGVDSTLKIQPAKLEDSAVYLCASTAGIRDREETQYFGPGTRLLVL.

This clonotype was picked up many times. The rearrangement joins TRBV7-8 to TRBJ1-1, with unresolved D. The CDR3 is 14 amino acids. The V gene's germline CDR1 is SGHVS and CDR2 FQNEAQ. Trimming took off 0 bases at V and 1 base at J, with 6 bases between the two ends. CDR3: CASSLAHPNTEAFF. As DNA, the CDR3 is TGTGCCAGCAGCTTAGCGCACCCGAACACTGAAGCTTTCTTT. Full variable domain (outside the CDR3, taken from reference TRBV7-8 and TRBJ1-1): GAGVSQSPRYKVAKRGQDVALRCDPISGHVSLFWYQQALGQGPEFLTYFQNEAQLDKSGLPSDRFFAERPEGSVSTLKIQRTQQEDSAVYLCASSLAHPNTEAFFGQGTRLTVV.

This clonotype was seen more than once but under ten times. The CDR3 DNA sequence: TGCAGTGCTAGAAGGACCGGGACAGGGGTAACAGATACGCAGTATTTT. Protein: CSARRTGTGVTDTQYF. The chain combines TRBV20-1 with TRBJ2-3, with TRBD1 matching over 10 bases. The germline CDR1 and CDR2 sequences are DFQATT and SNEGSKA (reference sequence). The CDR3 is made up of 16 amino acids. The ends lost 2 bases at V and 3 bases at J; junction bases unmatched: 8.

To note about this clonotype: Being one base from a much bigger clone, this may be a read error. The chain recombines TRBV2 with TRBJ2-1; 13 positions agree with TRBD2. V shed 7 bases and J 9 bases; nucleotides not matched to a gene: 6. The CDR3 has 14 residues. Germline V gives CDR1 SNHLY, CDR2 FYNNEI. Here the CDR3 DNA reads TGTGCCAGCATCTTGGGACTAGCGGGGCCTGAGCAGTTCTTC. Protein product: CASILGLAGPEQFF.

V and J are TRBV7-9 and TRBJ1-4; D is unresolved. The CDR3 is 14 amino acids. The germline V and J ends were trimmed by 3 bases and 0 bases, with 5 bases remaining between them. Germline V gene data show CDR1 as SEHNR and CDR2 as FQNEAQ (reference sequence). CDR3 sequence reads: CASSFRSTNEKLFF. As DNA, the CDR3 is TGTGCCAGCAGCTTCAGGTCAACTAATGAAAAACTGTTTTTT.

In the case of this clonotype: This may be a read error: a much more frequent sequence differs by one nucleotide. The rearrangement joins TRBV28 to TRBJ2-4; D gene ambiguous. Trimming removed 5 bases at V and 0 bases at J, with 11 bases between. CDR3 size: 15 residues. Germline V gives CDR1 MDHEN, CDR2 SYDVKM. CDR3 DNA sequence: TGTGCCAGCAGTACGACAACTCCAGCCAAAAACATTCAGTACTTC. As protein: CASSTTTPAKNIQYF.

A few counts support this clonotype. The chain has TRBV5-1 and TRBJ1-1; D unclear. V lost 0 bases and J lost 1, with 13 bases in between. This CDR3 spans 16 amino acids. Per the germline V gene, CDR1 is SGHRS and CDR2 is YFSETQ. CDR3 protein: CASSLVGGLPNTEAFF. For the CDR3, the DNA is TGCGCCAGCAGCTTGGTTGGAGGCCTACCGAACACTGAAGCTTTCTTT. Full variable domain (rest looked up from reference TRBV5-1 and TRBJ1-1): KAGVTQTPRYLIKTRGQQVTLSCSPISGHRSVSWYQQTPGQGLQFLFEYFSETQRNKGNFPGRFSGRQFSNSRSEMNVSTLELGDSALYLCASSLVGGLPNTEAFFGQGTRLTVV.

This clonotype has at least ten counts. The chain links TRBV27 to TRBJ1-5; 9 positions match TRBD1. CDR3 length: 18 residues. V was pared by 6 bases and J by 6 bases, with 18 bases of the junction left unmatched. Germline CDR1 is MNHEY and CDR2 is SMNVEV (reference sequence). The chain's CDR3 is CASSPMGTGIDDRQPQHF. CDR3 nucleotide sequence: TGTGCCAGCAGCCCTATGGGGACAGGGATAGACGATCGTCAGCCCCAGCATTTT.

This clonotype was observed a handful of times. CDR3 in amino acids: CASSLEDYGTLETQYF. CDR3 bases: TGTGCCAGCAGCTTGGAGGATTACGGGACTCTGGAGACCCAGTACTTC. The gene calls are TRBV5-5 and TRBJ2-5, with D perhaps TRBD2 (6 bases). The germline gives CDR1 SGHKS, CDR2 YYEKEE (reference sequence). The CDR3 contains 16 residues. The V end was cut by 0 bases, the J end by 5 bases, with 17 bases between.

This clonotype was detected a few times. V usage is TRBV10-3 and J usage is TRBJ2-3; TRBD2 agrees at 10 bases. Germline CDR1 ENHRY, CDR2 SYGVKD. Trimming took 5 bases from V and 4 from J; bases not matched to a gene: 3. The CDR3 consists of 14 residues. CDR3 DNA sequence: TGTGCCATCAGTCCAACTAGCGGGGCAGATACGCAGTATTTT. Translation: CAISPTSGADTQYF.

Many counts were recorded for this clonotype. The chain joins TRBV2 to TRBJ1-1; TRBD1 aligns across 7 bases. Germline trimming cut 7 bases from V and 1 base from J; bases unmatched to any gene: 6. Germline CDR1 and CDR2: SNHLY and FYNNEI. CDR3 length: 14 residues. In DNA form, the CDR3 reads TGTGCCAGCATTGGGACAGCACAGAACACTGAAGCTTTCTTT. Protein: CASIGTAQNTEAFF.

To note about this clonotype: One end of the junction is discordant with germline, which a read error may explain. The CDR3 DNA reads as TGTGTCAGCAGCCGCCGGACTGCCGGTACCGGGGAGCTGTTTTTT. Amino acids: CVSSRRTAGTGELFF. V usage is TRBV7-3 and J usage is TRBJ2-2, with D tentatively TRBD2 (5 bases). The germline V gene encodes CDR1 SGHTA and CDR2 FQGTGA. This CDR3 contains 15 residues.

The chain combines TRBV7-8 with TRBJ2-2; 8 nucleotides align to TRBD2. CDR1 and CDR2 (germline): SGHVS, FQNEAQ. V lost 1 base to trimming and J lost 7 bases; unmatched junction nucleotides: 11. The CDR3 has 17 amino acids. The DNA for the CDR3 is TGTGCCAGCAGCTTAGGGCCAGCGGGGGCCCTAGACGGGGAGCTGTTTTTT. Its protein is CASSLGPAGALDGELFF.

Remarks on this clonotype: This may be a read error, as it is one base from a much larger clone. The J gene is TRBJ2-5, the V gene TRBV20-1; 9 bases fit TRBD2. This CDR3 has 14 residues. V was pared by 8 bases and J by 4 bases, with 11 bases of the junction left unmatched. The germline V gene has CDR1 DFQATT and CDR2 SNEGSKA (reference sequence). CDR3 sequence (DNA): TGCAGTAGCGCGGGGGGGTCGGGATTAGAGACCCAGTACTTC. The encoded protein is CSSAGGSGLETQYF.

The chain has TRBV6-1 and TRBJ2-2; D is undetermined. The CDR3 spans 15 residues. Germline values: CDR1 MNHNS, CDR2 SASEGT. Trimming removed 1 base from V and 6 bases from J, with 12 bases in between. The CDR3, as DNA: TGTGCCAGCAGTGAAGAAGGATTGCACCCCGGGGAGCTGTTTTTT. It specifies CASSEEGLHPGELFF.

There are many counts of this clonotype. This sequence joins TRBV2 and TRBJ2-5, with D unclear. Germline V gives CDR1 SNHLY, CDR2 FYNNEI. V lost 4 bases and J 5 bases, leaving 14 bases between the germline ends. The CDR3 consists of 14 residues. The CDR3 sequence: CASSAESSSETQYF. CDR3 nucleotide sequence: TGTGCCAGCAGTGCGGAATCGTCTTCCGAGACCCAGTACTTC.